The 25 T cell receptor beta chains below come from one sample, sequenced in a study of blood T cell repertoires in COVID-19. Profiled with immunoSEQ multiplex PCR; TCRdb holds only in-frame clones, not every one. The top ten clones hold around 8.9% of a sample with approximately 210,000 clones, roughly 79% of them seen once. The sequencing input was PBMCs or T cells enriched from blood (not recorded which). All receptors come from a woman between 45 and 65 years old with acute COVID-19.

This clone occurred a few times. The CDR3 here is CASSPFGSRLQETQYF. The CDR3, as DNA: TGTGCCAGCTCACCATTTGGGTCCCGACTCCAAGAGACCCAGTACTTC. The gene calls are TRBV18 and TRBJ2-5; D uncertain. CDR3 length: 16 residues. V dropped 2 bases and J dropped 1 base, with 14 bases sitting between them. The V gene's germline CDR1 is KGHSH and CDR2 LQKENI.

The chain employs TRBV5-5 and TRBJ2-1; possibly TRBD1 for D (6 bases). Trimming stripped 1 base from V and 3 bases from J, with 11 bases between. The CDR3 contains 15 residues. The germline CDR1 and CDR2 sequences are SGHKS and YYEKEE (reference sequence). In nucleotides, the CDR3 is TGTGCCAGCAGCTTGTCAGGACAGCTCTACAATGAGCAGTTCTTC. Translated: CASSLSGQLYNEQFF. Drawing the rest from reference TRBV5-5 and TRBJ2-1, the complete variable domain is DAGVTQSPTHLIKTRGQQVTLRCSPISGHKSVSWYQQVLGQGPQFIFQYYEKEERGRGNFPDRFSARQFPNYSSELNVNALLLGDSALYLCASSLSGQLYNEQFFGPGTRLTVL.

The chain recombines TRBV18 with TRBJ2-7; TRBD2 agrees at 7 bases. CDR1 KGHSH and CDR2 LQKENI come from the germline V gene. The length of the CDR3 is 14 residues. V shed 3 bases, J shed 6 bases, and the junction held 8 bases outside the gene matches. The CDR3 here is CASSPGGTGSEQYF. DNA for the CDR3: TGTGCCAGCTCACCCGGGGGGACGGGCTCCGAGCAGTACTTC.

This chain joins TRBV5-6 and TRBJ2-7; unclear D gene. Between the trimmed V and J ends, which lost 4 bases and 1 base, there was a span of 9 bases. The CDR3 covers 13 residues. Germline CDR1 is SGHDT and CDR2 is YYEEEE. The CDR3 nucleotides read TGTGCCAGCAGCGACACGCCGTCCTACGAGCAGTACTTC. As protein: CASSDTPSYEQYF.

The chain uses TRBV10-2 and TRBJ1-5; D may be TRBD1 (5 bases). From germline, CDR1 is WSHSY and CDR2 SAAADI. CDR3 length: 14 residues. Trimming removed 3 bases from V and 3 bases from J, with 9 bases in between. The CDR3 region has the DNA TGCGCCAGCAGTGAAGCGACAGCCAATCAGCCCCAGCATTTT. Residues: CASSEATANQPQHF.

The chain joins TRBV6-5 to TRBJ2-7; possibly TRBD2 for D (5 bases). The CDR3 spans 13 residues. Looked up from germline, CDR1 is MNHEY and CDR2 is SVGAGI. V was shortened by 7 bases and J by 7 bases, with 17 bases between the two germline ends. The CDR3 here is CASTLDGGREQYF. DNA of the CDR3: TGTGCCAGCACCCTCGACGGAGGCAGGGAGCAGTACTTC.

This clone was detected only a few times. V is TRBV28 and J is TRBJ2-6; D is ambiguous. Trimming removed 4 bases from V and 0 bases from J, with 7 bases in between. Germline assignment: CDR1 MDHEN and CDR2 SYDVKM. The length of the CDR3 is 15 residues. The chain's CDR3 is CASSSPSSGANVLTF. For the CDR3, the DNA is TGTGCCAGCAGTTCTCCCTCCTCTGGGGCCAACGTCCTGACTTTC.

As to this clone: A junction end diverges from the germline sequence, so it may reflect a read error. V and J are TRBV7-7 and TRBJ2-1; D perhaps matches TRBD2 (5 bases). This CDR3 region has 13 residues. Germline CDR1 and CDR2: SSHAT and FNYEAQ (reference sequence). The CDR3 DNA sequence: TGTGCTAGCAGTATAGCGCGCTACAATGAGCAGTTCTTC. The encoded protein is CASSIARYNEQFF.

The count of this clone is one. This rearrangement joins TRBV12-5 to TRBJ2-7; 7 bases line up with TRBD1. The length of the CDR3 is 16 residues. Germline CDR1 LGHNT, CDR2 FRNRAP. The J segment lost 0 bases and the V segment lost 5 bases, leaving 10 bases of the junction unmatched. The CDR3 sequence is CASGGGLRDSSYEQYF. For the CDR3, the DNA is TGTGCTAGTGGTGGGGGCCTCCGGGACAGCTCCTACGAGCAGTACTTC.

The chain is built from TRBV29-1 and TRBJ1-1, with D perhaps matching TRBD1 (5 bases). Trimming took 7 bases from V and 1 from J, leaving 13 bases between them. The germline V gene encodes CDR1 SQVTM and CDR2 ANQGSEA. The CDR3 runs to 13 residues. CDR3 in amino acids: CSGSQTGNTEAFF. The CDR3 nucleotides are TGCAGCGGCTCACAAACAGGGAACACTGAAGCTTTCTTT.

This clone was seen just once. The CDR3 here is CASSQGVGRQFF. Here the CDR3 DNA reads TGCGCCAGCAGCCAAGGGGTTGGGCGGCAGTTCTTC. The gene calls are TRBV4-3 and TRBJ2-1, with D hard to call. V was cut by 1 base and J by 12 bases, with 10 bases left in between. The CDR3 consists of 12 residues. Germline loops: CDR1 LGHNA, CDR2 YSLEER.

The rearrangement links TRBV7-2 to TRBJ2-7, with TRBD2 matching 12 bases. CDR3 length: 15 residues. Germline V lookup: CDR1 SGHTA, CDR2 FQGNSA. V shed 4 bases and J 5 bases; nucleotides not matched to a gene: 6. CDR3 amino acids: CASSSLAGGPHEQYF. The CDR3 nucleotides are TGTGCCAGCAGCTCCCTAGCGGGAGGGCCCCACGAGCAGTACTTC.

This chain links TRBV3-1 (or the pseudogene TRBV3-2) with TRBJ1-4, with 7 bases identical to TRBD1. CDR3 length: 12 amino acids. CDR1 and CDR2 from the germline V gene are LGHDT and YNNKEL (reference sequence). The junction had 2 bases not matched to a gene; V was cut back by 5 bases and J by 8 bases. The CDR3 DNA follows: TGTGCCAGCAGCTCAGGGGGGGAAAAACTGTTTTTT. It translates to CASSSGGEKLFF.

This clone was observed at least ten times. The chain uses TRBV9 and TRBJ2-3; 7 nucleotides agree with TRBD2. Per germline, CDR1 SGDLS and CDR2 YYNGEE. V shed 7 bases, J shed 3 bases, and the junction held 2 bases outside the gene matches. The CDR3 sequence is 12 residues long. CDR3 protein: CASGRGTDTQYF. CDR3 bases: TGTGCCAGCGGGAGGGGAACAGATACGCAGTATTTT.

This clone was recorded once. This chain uses TRBV5-6 with TRBJ2-7, with 7 bases aligning to TRBD1. CDR1 and CDR2 (germline): SGHDT, YYEEEE. This CDR3 is 12 amino acids long. V trimming: 5 bases; J trimming: 6 bases; junction bases outside the gene matches: 5. CDR3 DNA: TGTGCCAGCAGAGCAGCAGGGGGCGAGCAGTACTTC. Protein: CASRAAGGEQYF.

The rearrangement joins TRBV20-1 to TRBJ2-7; 12 bases are a match to TRBD2. Losses at the gene ends were 3 bases for V and 4 bases for J; bases not matched to a gene: 7. Germline V gene lookup returns CDR1 DFQATT and CDR2 SNEGSKA (reference sequence). This CDR3 contains 15 residues. The CDR3 loop is CSASRPSGRAYEQYF. CDR3 bases: TGCAGTGCTAGTAGACCTAGCGGGAGGGCGTACGAGCAGTACTTC.

The V gene is TRBV12-3 or TRBV12-4, the J gene TRBJ2-7, with D possibly matching TRBD2 (5 bases). Trimming took off 6 bases at V and 3 bases at J, with 9 bases between the two ends. The CDR3 has 12 amino acids. The DNA for the CDR3 is TGTGCCAGCAGCTTTCGGGACTACGAGCAGTACTTC. It codes for CASSFRDYEQYF.

The chain has TRBV5-4 and TRBJ2-3; D remains unclear. Germline CDR1 is SGHNT and CDR2 is YYREEE (reference sequence). This CDR3 is 14 amino acids long. V dropped 4 bases and J dropped 2 bases, with 11 bases sitting between them. The CDR3 loop reads CASSPQRVTDTQYF. The CDR3 region has the DNA TGTGCCAGCAGCCCTCAACGGGTCACAGATACGCAGTATTTT.

V usage is TRBV27 and J usage is TRBJ2-7; tentatively, D is TRBD1 (5 bases). The CDR3 has 14 residues. CDR1 and CDR2 (germline): MNHEY, SMNVEV (reference sequence). The ends were cut back, 5 bases at V and 6 bases at J, with 17 bases in the middle. CDR3 residues: CASSPLVRESEQYF. For the CDR3, the DNA is TGTGCCAGCAGTCCCCTGGTCAGGGAAAGCGAGCAGTACTTC.

This clone turned up a few times. The chain has TRBV28 and TRBJ2-7; 7 nucleotides line up with TRBD2. The germline gives CDR1 MDHEN, CDR2 SYDVKM. With V trimmed by 2 bases and J by 7 bases, 20 bases remained unmatched. The CDR3 covers 18 residues. The DNA for the CDR3 is TGTGCCAGCAGTTTAGGCCGCCTTGCCCGCGGGAGAGCTTATGAGCAGTACTTC. Protein sequence: CASSLGRLARGRAYEQYF.

The V call is TRBV18, the J call TRBJ1-2; 9 bases are a match to TRBD1. The CDR3 consists of 16 residues. From germline, CDR1 is KGHSH and CDR2 LQKENI. J lost 3 bases, V lost 5 bases, and 10 bases had no gene match. The CDR3 DNA is TGTGCCAGCTCAATCACAGGGGGCGCTCCTTACTATGGCTACACCTTC. Its protein product is CASSITGGAPYYGYTF.

The chain recombines TRBV28 with TRBJ2-5; 10 nucleotides align to TRBD2. This CDR3 region has 17 residues. V was clipped by 3 bases and J by 1 base; unmatched bases: 8. Germline V lookup: CDR1 MDHEN, CDR2 SYDVKM. CDR3 coding DNA: TGTGCCAGCAGTTTGGCTAGCGGGGGACCACTCCAAGAGACCCAGTACTTC. It encodes CASSLASGGPLQETQYF.

The chain is built from TRBV7-2 and TRBJ1-2, with D perhaps matching TRBD1 (5 bases). The CDR3 covers 14 residues. Trimming pared 6 bases from V and 4 bases from J, leaving 15 bases between. CDR1 and CDR2 (germline): SGHTA, FQGNSA. The CDR3 nucleotides read TGTGCCAGCAGAAAGTCAGGGAATCCCTATGGCTACACCTTC. Translating it yields CASRKSGNPYGYTF.

V is TRBV19 and J is TRBJ2-2; no definite D call. Trimming stripped 9 bases from V and 3 bases from J, with 8 bases between. This CDR3 spans 12 amino acids. Germline V gives CDR1 LNHDA, CDR2 SQIVND (reference sequence). The CDR3 sequence: CASTGYTGELFF. CDR3 sequence (DNA): TGTGCCAGCACCGGTTACACCGGGGAGCTGTTTTTT.

The gene calls are TRBV28 and TRBJ1-2; D possibly corresponds to TRBD1 (6 bases). CDR3 size: 15 residues. Between the trimmed V and J ends, which lost 4 bases and 7 bases, there was a span of 19 bases. CDR1 MDHEN and CDR2 SYDVKM come from the germline V gene. This chain's CDR3 is CASSSTPDSSVGYTF. CDR3 bases: TGTGCCAGCAGTTCGACTCCGGACAGTTCCGTTGGCTACACCTTC.